This is a list of T cell receptor beta chains from one sample in a study of blood T cells in healthy people across ages. Via MiXCR, TCRdb re-called the 5' RACE reads, giving one row per CDR3 protein. This sample has around 670,000 distinct CDR3 sequences, with approximately 30% found just once. The source material was blood. These receptor sequences come from a woman aged 80 or over in good health. Both conserved end residues are part of each CDR3. D genes are given only for firm matches. The listing skips clone size in some rows; elsewhere it reads once, few, many or a size class.

>TRBD1|TRBV6-6|many|TRBJ1-2
TGTGCCAGCAGTACACGGGGACAGGGCCACTATGGCTACACCTTC
CASSTRGQGHYGYTF
>-|TRBV5-1|once|TRBJ1-3
TGCGCCAGCAGCCCCGGAGGAACCTCTGGAAACACCGTATATTTT
CASSPGGTSGNTVYF
>TRBD1|TRBV12-3/TRBV12-4|many|TRBJ2-3
TGTGCCAGCAGCTTGGGACAGCGCACAGATACGCAGTATTTT
CASSLGQRTDTQYF
>-|TRBV3-1|many|TRBJ2-5
TGTGCCAGCAGCCTTGAGTCTTTAAGGACCCAGTACTTC
CASSLESLRTQYF
>-|TRBV7-9|many|TRBJ2-1
TGTGCCAGCAGCTTAGTCCCGGATGAGCAGTTCTTC
CASSLVPDEQFF
>-|TRBV5-6|-|TRBJ1-1
TGTGCCAGCAGCTTGGTTCAGGCGGGAGACACTGAAGCTTTCTTT
CASSLVQAGDTEAFF
>TRBD1|TRBV5-1|-|TRBJ2-6
TGCGCCAGCAGCTTGGGGGGACAGGGGGCGCCCGGGGCCAACGTCCTGACTTTC
CASSLGGQGAPGANVLTF
>-|TRBV6-5|-|TRBJ1-5
TGTGCCAGCAGATTGACCCCCGATCAGCCCCAGCATTTT
CASRLTPDQPQHF
>-|TRBV25-1|-|TRBJ1-5
TGTGCCAGCAGTCAAGCGGGTCCCAATCAGCCCCAGCATTTT
CASSQAGPNQPQHF
>-|TRBV3-1|-|TRBJ1-6
TGTGCCAGCAGCCAAGGGAGGGCTTATAATTCACCCCTCCACTTT
CASSQGRAYNSPLHF
>-|TRBV7-3|many|TRBJ1-1
TGTGCCAGCAGCTCCGGGGGGGCGGCCACTGAAGCTTTCTTT
CASSSGGAATEAFF
>-|TRBV27|-|TRBJ1-5
TGTGCCAGCAGTTTACGGACTGGCAATCAGCCCCAGCATTTT
CASSLRTGNQPQHF
>TRBD2|TRBV27|many|TRBJ2-5
TGTGCCAGCAGTTTGCGAATAACTAGCGGGGGAGGAGAGACCCAGTACTTC
CASSLRITSGGGETQYF
>-|TRBV25-1|many|TRBJ2-7
TGTGCCAGCAGGGATACCGGGGCGAGCTCCTACGAGCAGTACTTC
CASRDTGASSYEQYF
>-|TRBV5-1|many|TRBJ2-7
TGCGCCAGCAGCGTGGCTGCAGTTTTGGACGAGCAGTACTTC
CASSVAAVLDEQYF
>TRBD2|TRBV20-1|-|TRBJ2-7
TGCAGTGCTCCGCCGGGACTAGCGGGGGGCCACTCCCTTAGCGAGCAGTACTTC
CSAPPGLAGGHSLSEQYF
>-|TRBV30|few|TRBJ1-1
TGTGCCTGGAGTGCCCCCCGGGGTCGTGGGACTGAAGCTTTCTTT
CAWSAPRGRGTEAFF
>-|TRBV20-1|many|TRBJ2-5
TGCAGTGCTCCCATAGAGGTGGCGGAGACCCAGTACTTC
CSAPIEVAETQYF
>-|TRBV21-1|few|TRBJ2-5
TGTGCCAGCAGGACCGTGGACAGGGCAGGACTTCGGGAGACCCAGTACTTC
CASRTVDRAGLRETQYF
>TRBD1|TRBV12-3/TRBV12-4|many|TRBJ2-3
TGTGCCAGCAGCGACAGGGGGCGCACAGATACGCAGTATTTT
CASSDRGRTDTQYF
>-|TRBV5-1|-|TRBJ1-4
TGCGCCAGCGCCTGGACCCATGGGTATGAAAAACTGTTTTTT
CASAWTHGYEKLFF
>-|TRBV30|many|TRBJ1-2
TGTGCCTGGAGTTTTGGTGGCCTTAGTGGCTACACCTTC
CAWSFGGLSGYTF
>-|TRBV3-1|many|TRBJ2-5
TGTGCCAGCCACCGGGACACTCGCCGGGAGACCCAGTACTTC
CASHRDTRRETQYF
>-|TRBV6-1|few|TRBJ2-7
TGTGCCAGCAGTGAAGCGGGGGGGGGCTCCTACAATGAGCAGTACTTC
CASSEAGGGSYNEQYF
>-|TRBV7-9|-|TRBJ2-7
TGTGCCAGCAGCCCCCTCGGATACGAGCAGTACTTC
CASSPLGYEQYF
>-|TRBV20-1|-|TRBJ2-2
TGCAGTGCTAGCAGACAGTACACCGGGGAGCTGTTTTTT
CSASRQYTGELFF
>-|TRBV6-5|many|TRBJ2-7
TGTGCCAGCAGGGGGGCCAGCTACTACGAGCAGTACTTC
CASRGASYYEQYF
>TRBD1|TRBV7-9|once|TRBJ2-5
TGTGCCAACAGCTTAAGGACAGGGACGGGGCAAGAGACCCAGTACTTC
CANSLRTGTGQETQYF
>TRBD2|TRBV19|-|TRBJ2-3
TGTGCCAGTAGTAACCGACTAGCTCAGACTAGCACAGATACGCAGTATTTT
CASSNRLAQTSTDTQYF
>-|TRBV12-3/TRBV12-4|many|TRBJ1-1
TGTGCCAGCAGCCCGGGCAGGTTAAGTTCGGAAGCTTTCTTT
CASSPGRLSSEAFF
>-|TRBV7-7|-|TRBJ2-7
TGTGCTAGCAGCTCTAGAGTCAGAGCCTACGAGCAGTACTTC
CASSSRVRAYEQYF
>TRBD2|TRBV7-2|-|TRBJ2-3
TGTGCCAGCAGCCCCGGAAGCGGGGGGGGTACAGATACGCAGTATTTT
CASSPGSGGGTDTQYF
>TRBD1|TRBV6-6|-|TRBJ2-1
TGTGCCAGCAGTAACGACAGGGGGCTTTGGAATGAGCAGTTCTTC
CASSNDRGLWNEQFF
>-|TRBV6-1|-|TRBJ1-5
TGTGCCAGCGGACCCGACGGTCTTAAACCCCAGCATTTT
CASGPDGLKPQHF
>-|TRBV5-6|-|TRBJ2-7
TGTGCCGGCAGCGAGGGCTACGAGCAGTACTTC
CAGSEGYEQYF
>-|TRBV5-1|-|TRBJ2-7
TGCGCCAGCAGCCGGGGTACTACTAGTCCCGGTGAGCAGTACTTC
CASSRGTTSPGEQYF
>TRBD2|TRBV7-2|many|TRBJ2-1
TGTGCCAGCAGCCGACTAGCGGGTACCACCTACAATGAGCAGTTCTTC
CASSRLAGTTYNEQFF
>-|TRBV7-2|many|TRBJ2-4
TGTGCCAGCAGCTTAGCGGGGGCGAGGTACATTCAGTACTTC
CASSLAGARYIQYF
>TRBD1|TRBV6-2/TRBV6-3|-|TRBJ2-3
TGTGCCAGCACCATATCCGGGACAGTCACAGATACGCAGTATTTT
CASTISGTVTDTQYF
>TRBD2|TRBV7-6|-|TRBJ2-7
TGTGCCAGCAGCACTAGCGGGAGGGCCGAGCAGTACTTC
CASSTSGRAEQYF
>-|TRBV20-1|many|TRBJ2-5
TGCAGTGCACACCAGGGGGAGACCCAGTACTTC
CSAHQGETQYF
>-|TRBV24-1|many|TRBJ2-6
TGTGCCACCAGTGACAGGGATTCTGGGGCCAACGTCCTGACTTTC
CATSDRDSGANVLTF
>-|TRBV12-3/TRBV12-4|few|TRBJ1-6
TGTACCAGCAGTTTAGATATTTTGAGTTTCTCCTATAATTCACCCCTCCACTTT
CTSSLDILSFSYNSPLHF
>-|TRBV7-9|-|TRBJ1-2
TGTGCCAGCAGCCCCGGCGCGGGGGTGGCGGCTTATGGCTACACCTTC
CASSPGAGVAAYGYTF
>TRBD2|TRBV11-3|once|TRBJ2-7
TGTGCCAGCAGCACAACTAGCGGGGGCTCCTACGAGCAGTACTTC
CASSTTSGGSYEQYF
>-|TRBV27|-|TRBJ2-7
TGTGCCAGCAGTACCCACGGGGCTTCACCCCCTTACGAGCAGTACTTC
CASSTHGASPPYEQYF
>-|TRBV10-3|-|TRBJ1-1
TGTGCCATCAGTGAGGACCCGAACACTGAAGCTTTCTTT
CAISEDPNTEAFF
>TRBD1|TRBV30|-|TRBJ1-5
TGTGCCTGGGCCGACAGGGGAGGTCAGCCCCAGCATTTT
CAWADRGGQPQHF
>-|TRBV21-1|few|TRBJ1-1
TGTGCCAGCAGCAAACAAACGGGCTACACTGAAGCTTTCTTT
CASSKQTGYTEAFF
>-|TRBV29-1|many|TRBJ2-7
TGCAGCGCATATCAGGGGGAGCAGTACTTC
CSAYQGEQYF
>-|TRBV20-1|many|TRBJ2-1
TGCAGTGTTCCTAGGGGGTACAATGAGCAGTTCTTC
CSVPRGYNEQFF